Listed below are T cell receptor beta chains from one sample, sequenced in a study of CD8+CD57+ T cells in acquired aplastic anemia. MiXCR, applied by TCRdb to the reads, yields one record per CDR3 protein. Found here are about 190,000 distinct CDR3 sequences, 55% to 70% of them singletons; the top ten hold around 46%. What was sequenced was sorted CD4+, CD8+, or CD8+CD57+ T cells (not recorded which) from PBMCs. The receptors were sampled from a human donor with severe aplastic anemia or a healthy control (not recorded which). Both conserved end residues are part of each CDR3. D genes are given only for firm matches. Not all rows give a size; the values are once, few, many and, for expanded clones, a class.

size: .
D: .
V: TRBV11-2
J: TRBJ1-1
length: 14
DNA: TGTGCCAGCAGCTTCGGGGCCCACGCAGCTGAAGCTTTCTTT
CDR3: CASSFGAHAAEAFF

size: many
D: .
V: TRBV7-2
J: TRBJ2-2
length: 13
DNA: TGTGCCAGCAGCTTAGTGACGACCGGGGAGCTGTTTTTT
CDR3: CASSLVTTGELFF

size: .
D: TRBD2
V: TRBV25-1
J: TRBJ2-7
length: 16
DNA: TGTGCCAGCAGCCCCGGGGGCGCGGGGGGGCCCTACGAGCAGTACTTC
CDR3: CASSPGGAGGPYEQYF

size: .
D: TRBD2
V: TRBV10-3
J: TRBJ2-2
length: 18
DNA: TGTGCCATCAGTGATGGACTAGCGGGGGCCCCGAACACCGGGGAGCTGTTTTTT
CDR3: CAISDGLAGAPNTGELFF

size: .
D: .
V: TRBV10-3
J: TRBJ2-7
length: 13
DNA: TGTGCCATCCGTCAGGACCAAGGTTCAGAGCAGTACTTC
CDR3: CAIRQDQGSEQYF

size: .
D: .
V: TRBV2
J: TRBJ2-5
length: 12
DNA: TGTGCCAGCACACGGGATCAAGAGACCCAGTACTTC
CDR3: CASTRDQETQYF

size: .
D: TRBD1
V: TRBV7-9
J: TRBJ1-6
length: 14
DNA: TGTGCCAGCATAGGCGAGGGACAGAATTCACCCCTCCACTTT
CDR3: CASIGEGQNSPLHF

size: .
D: TRBD1
V: TRBV7-7
J: TRBJ2-3
length: 15
DNA: TGTGCTAGCAGCTCCGGGACAGGGATACATGGTACGCAGTATTTT
CDR3: CASSSGTGIHGTQYF

size: .
D: .
V: TRBV20-1
J: TRBJ1-6
length: 13
DNA: TGCAGTGCTAAGATGGAGGGAGATTCACCCCTCCACTTT
CDR3: CSAKMEGDSPLHF

size: .
D: .
V: TRBV12-3/TRBV12-4
J: TRBJ2-7
length: 13
DNA: TGTGCCAGCAGCCGCGGGGTTGACTACGAGCAGTACTTC
CDR3: CASSRGVDYEQYF

size: few
D: .
V: TRBV7-8
J: TRBJ1-2
length: 21
DNA: .
CDR3: CASSFYICSAKPMTGGYGYTF

size: .
D: .
V: TRBV9
J: TRBJ2-5
length: 15
DNA: TGTGCCAGCAGCCCCGCCGCGGGGCGGCAAGAGACCCAGTACTTC
CDR3: CASSPAAGRQETQYF

size: few
D: .
V: TRBV7-7
J: TRBJ2-5
length: 16
DNA: TGTGCTAGCAGCTTAGGTGAAGCACGGATACAAGAGACCCAGTACTTC
CDR3: CASSLGEARIQETQYF

size: .
D: .
V: TRBV9
J: TRBJ2-5
length: 14
DNA: TGTGCCAGCAGCGTAGTTCCTAGGGCTGCGGCCCAGTACTTC
CDR3: CASSVVPRAAAQYF

size: .
D: .
V: TRBV10-1
J: TRBJ1-2
length: 13
DNA: TGCGCCAGCAGTGGTGGGACCAACTATGGCTACACCTTC
CDR3: CASSGGTNYGYTF

size: many
D: TRBD1
V: TRBV6-5
J: TRBJ1-1
length: 14
DNA: TGTGCCAGCAGTTACTCTACAGGGGGCTTTGAAGCTTTCTTT
CDR3: CASSYSTGGFEAFF

size: .
D: TRBD1
V: TRBV9
J: TRBJ2-7
length: 15
DNA: TGTGCCAGCAGCGAGCGGGACAGGGGGGCCTACGAGCAGTACTTC
CDR3: CASSERDRGAYEQYF

size: few
D: .
V: TRBV4-3
J: TRBJ2-3
length: 16
DNA: TGCGCCAGCAGCCAAGATTGGGCACGGGGTCCCGATACGCAGTATTTT
CDR3: CASSQDWARGPDTQYF

size: .
D: TRBD1
V: TRBV7-9
J: TRBJ2-2
length: 14
DNA: TGTGCCAGCAGAACGACAGGGGAAACCGGGGAGCTGTTTTTT
CDR3: CASRTTGETGELFF

size: many
D: .
V: TRBV15
J: TRBJ1-3
length: 14
DNA: TGTGCCACCAGCAAAGTAGGTCGTGGAAACACCATATATTTT
CDR3: CATSKVGRGNTIYF

size: .
D: TRBD1
V: TRBV20-1
J: TRBJ2-5
length: 14
DNA: TGCAGTGCTACCGCCGCGGACAGGGGAGAGACCCAGTACTTC
CDR3: CSATAADRGETQYF

size: .
D: TRBD2
V: TRBV10-2
J: TRBJ2-1
length: 18
DNA: TGCGCCAGCAGTGCCCGGACTAGCGGGGGGAGCTCCTACAATGAGCAGTTCTTC
CDR3: CASSARTSGGSSYNEQFF

size: .
D: .
V: TRBV2
J: TRBJ1-4
length: 15
DNA: TGTGCCAGCAGCGTCGGACAGCTCGGGGGGTCCGGGGGCCTGTTT
CDR3: CASSVGQLGGSGGLF

size: once
D: TRBD1
V: TRBV4-1
J: TRBJ1-2
length: 16
DNA: TGCGCCAGCAGCCTAGGACAGGGGCGAACTAACTATGGCTACACCTTC
CDR3: CASSLGQGRTNYGYTF

size: once
D: .
V: TRBV7-2
J: TRBJ1-1
length: 15
DNA: TGTGCCAGCAGATCCGGGTTTAGTAAGAACACTGAAGCTTTCTTT
CDR3: CASRSGFSKNTEAFF

size: many
D: .
V: TRBV5-8
J: TRBJ1-1
length: 17
DNA: TGTGCCAGCAGCTTAGGGGCCTACAGGAAAGGGGACACTGAAGCTTTCTTT
CDR3: CASSLGAYRKGDTEAFF

size: .
D: .
V: TRBV4-1
J: TRBJ1-6
length: 16
DNA: TGCGCCAGCAGCGATCCGGGACGCAGCTATAATTCACCCCTCCACTTT
CDR3: CASSDPGRSYNSPLHF

size: .
D: TRBD2
V: TRBV7-2
J: TRBJ2-5
length: 17
DNA: TGTGCCAGCAGCCCGACGGGACTAGCGGGAGGAACGGAGACCCAGTACTTC
CDR3: CASSPTGLAGGTETQYF

size: .
D: TRBD2
V: TRBV7-8
J: TRBJ2-1
length: 15
DNA: TGTGCCAGCAGCCTAGGGACTAGCGGACCCAATGAGCAGTTCTTC
CDR3: CASSLGTSGPNEQFF

size: .
D: .
V: TRBV10-1
J: TRBJ2-2
length: 16
DNA: TGCGCCGCCCACCAGTCTTGGACAGATGACACCGGGGAGCTGTTTTTT
CDR3: CAAHQSWTDDTGELFF

size: .
D: .
V: TRBV15
J: TRBJ1-6
length: 15
DNA: TGTGCCACCAGCAGAGGGGGACGGGATAATTCACCCCTCCACTTT
CDR3: CATSRGGRDNSPLHF

size: .
D: TRBD2
V: TRBV19
J: TRBJ2-3
length: 16
DNA: TGTGCCAGTAGTCACATCATGGGGACTAGCAGAGATACGCAGTATTTT
CDR3: CASSHIMGTSRDTQYF

size: .
D: TRBD2
V: TRBV20-1
J: TRBJ2-4
length: 15
DNA: TGCAGTGCTGGACTAGCGGGGTTAGCCAAAAACATTCAGTACTTC
CDR3: CSAGLAGLAKNIQYF

size: once
D: TRBD1
V: TRBV13
J: TRBJ2-7
length: 14
DNA: TGCGCCAGCAGCCCCAGGACAGGGAACGACGAGCAGTACTTC
CDR3: CASSPRTGNDEQYF

size: .
D: .
V: TRBV6-1
J: TRBJ2-7
length: 13
DNA: TGTGCCAGCAGTTACGGGTCCTTCTACGAGCAGTACTTC
CDR3: CASSYGSFYEQYF

size: few
D: TRBD1
V: TRBV12-3/TRBV12-4
J: TRBJ1-2
length: 15
DNA: TGTGCCAGCAGTTCACCGGGACAGACTTTTTATGGCTACACCTTC
CDR3: CASSSPGQTFYGYTF

size: many
D: .
V: TRBV29-1
J: TRBJ2-1
length: 11
DNA: TGCAGCGCCGTGGGCTACAATGAGCAGTTCTTC
CDR3: CSAVGYNEQFF

size: .
D: .
V: TRBV19
J: TRBJ2-3
length: 17
DNA: TGTGCCAGTAGCCCATCCGGACTTAGTGGGGGCACAGATACGCAGTATTTT
CDR3: CASSPSGLSGGTDTQYF

size: .
D: TRBD1
V: TRBV10-3
J: TRBJ2-7
length: 15
DNA: TGTGCCATCAGTGGGCCCGGACAGGGGTCCTACGAGCAGTACTTC
CDR3: CAISGPGQGSYEQYF

size: .
D: .
V: TRBV7-8
J: TRBJ2-1
length: 21
DNA: .
CDR3: CASGLVGTEAFFGQQDNEQFF

size: .
D: TRBD1
V: TRBV5-1
J: TRBJ1-4
length: 16
DNA: TGCGCCAGCAGCCAGGGGACAGTCGCCGGGCGGGAAAAACTGTTTTTT
CDR3: CASSQGTVAGREKLFF

size: .
D: .
V: TRBV7-9
J: TRBJ1-1
length: 13
DNA: TGTGCCAGCAGCAATAAAAGGGAGACTGAAGCTTTCTTT
CDR3: CASSNKRETEAFF

size: .
D: TRBD2
V: TRBV9
J: TRBJ2-5
length: 17
DNA: TGCGCCAGCAGCACACCCGAGCTCTGGGGGGGTGAAGAGACCCAGTACTTC
CDR3: CASSTPELWGGEETQYF

size: .
D: .
V: TRBV19
J: TRBJ2-6
length: 15
DNA: TGTGCCAGTAGGCCTTGGGGCTCTGGGGCCAACGTCCTGACTTTC
CDR3: CASRPWGSGANVLTF

size: .
D: .
V: TRBV7-9
J: TRBJ1-3
length: 13
DNA: TGTGCCAGCAGCTTAATTCACGGAAACACCATATATTTT
CDR3: CASSLIHGNTIYF

size: .
D: .
V: TRBV7-2
J: TRBJ2-3
length: 14
DNA: TGTGCCAGCAGCGTAGACACCTCCACAGATACGCAGTATTTT
CDR3: CASSVDTSTDTQYF

size: .
D: TRBD1
V: TRBV7-3
J: TRBJ1-1
length: 13
DNA: TGTGCCAGCAGCCACAGGGGTCGGGCTGAAGCTTTCTTT
CDR3: CASSHRGRAEAFF

size: few
D: .
V: TRBV7-9
J: TRBJ1-6
length: 15
DNA: TGTGCCAGCAGCTTAGAGGTGGGAATCGATTCACCCCTCCACTTT
CDR3: CASSLEVGIDSPLHF

size: few
D: TRBD1
V: TRBV10-3
J: TRBJ1-2
length: 13
DNA: TGTGCCATCAGCTTAGACAGGGTGGGAGGCTACACCTTC
CDR3: CAISLDRVGGYTF

size: once
D: TRBD2
V: TRBV15
J: TRBJ2-1
length: 15
DNA: TGTGCCACCAGCAGCGAGCGGGGGTCCTACAATGAGCAGTTCTTC
CDR3: CATSSERGSYNEQFF

size: many
D: TRBD1
V: TRBV2
J: TRBJ2-7
length: 15
DNA: TGTGCCAGCAGTGAGAGGACGACAGGGATCTACGAGCAGTACTTC
CDR3: CASSERTTGIYEQYF

size: .
D: .
V: TRBV6-5
J: TRBJ2-1
length: 12
DNA: TGTGCCAGCAGCCGGGGGATGGATGAGCAGTTCTTC
CDR3: CASSRGMDEQFF

size: .
D: .
V: TRBV7-9
J: TRBJ1-1
length: 15
DNA: TGTGCCAGCAGCTTCGGACCTACTCCGAACACTGAAGCTTTCTTT
CDR3: CASSFGPTPNTEAFF

size: once
D: .
V: TRBV10-3
J: TRBJ1-2
length: 14
DNA: TGTGCCAGCAAAAAGGACCGAACTAACTATGGCTACACCTTC
CDR3: CASKKDRTNYGYTF